This TCR beta chain was found in a study of fetal regulatory T cell absence and autoimmunity. A word on this clone: Its specificity is unknown.

Profiling relied on immunoSEQ multiplex PCR, and the TCRdb table lists in-frame clones only, not all of them. The sample lists around 100,000 clones; 60% to 80% were seen once. V was pared by 5 bases and J by 5 bases, with 3 bases of the junction left unmatched. The CDR3 runs to 13 residues. In germline, CDR1 is SNHLY, CDR2 FYNNEI. Study-wide points: Some top pancreas TCR clones were over 90-fold enriched versus cord blood.

The chain recombines TRBV2 with TRBJ2-7, with 10 bases aligning to TRBD1. Sequencing was performed on pancreas tissue. The clonotype originates from a male donor with IPEX syndrome. The DNA of the CDR3 is TGTGCCAGCAGTAAGGACAGGGGGAACGAGCAGTACTTC. It is translated as CASSKDRGNEQYF.